The rows below give T cell receptor beta chains drawn from one sample of a study of post-analysis software for immune sequencing data. From the PCR reads, TCRdb called clonotypes with MiXCR, one entry per CDR3 protein. The data contain approximately 180,000 distinct CDR3 sequences, 30% of them singletons. Material for sequencing was blood. These receptors originate from a girl under 18 with multiple sclerosis. The CDR3 runs from the conserved cysteine through the conserved F or W. The order of the fields is D gene, CDR3 length, clone size, J gene, V gene, CDR3 protein, CDR3 DNA. D genes are given only for firm matches. Clone size appears in some rows only: once, few, many, or a class for an expanded clone.

d_call: TRBD1
cdr3_length: 13
clone_size: many
j_call: TRBJ2-7
v_call: TRBV5-1
cdr3_aa: CATSETGVYEQYF
cdr3_nt: TGCGCCACCAGCGAGACAGGGGTCTACGAGCAGTACTTC

d_call: TRBD2
cdr3_length: 16
clone_size: .
j_call: TRBJ2-1
v_call: TRBV7-9
cdr3_aa: CAGSPPSGPTYNEQFF
cdr3_nt: TGTGCCGGCAGCCCACCTAGCGGACCTACATACAATGAGCAGTTCTTC

d_call: .
cdr3_length: 13
clone_size: few
j_call: TRBJ2-2
v_call: TRBV12-3/TRBV12-4
cdr3_aa: CASNKLGPGELFF
cdr3_nt: TGTGCCAGCAACAAACTAGGCCCCGGGGAGCTGTTTTTT

d_call: .
cdr3_length: 15
clone_size: few
j_call: TRBJ1-5
v_call: TRBV27
cdr3_aa: CASSLGERGSQPQHF
cdr3_nt: TGTGCCAGCAGTCTGGGGGAGCGGGGGAGTCAGCCCCAGCATTTT

d_call: .
cdr3_length: 21
clone_size: few
j_call: TRBJ2-1
v_call: TRBV7-9
cdr3_aa: CASSYPTNPQDVQSSYNEQFF
cdr3_nt: TGTGCCAGCAGCTATCCTACGAATCCACAGGATGTCCAGAGCTCCTACAATGAGCAGTTCTTC

d_call: TRBD1
cdr3_length: 13
clone_size: few
j_call: TRBJ1-2
v_call: TRBV20-1
cdr3_aa: CSALGQGASGYTF
cdr3_nt: TGCAGTGCTCTTGGACAGGGTGCGTCTGGCTACACCTTC

d_call: TRBD1
cdr3_length: 13
clone_size: many
j_call: TRBJ2-1
v_call: TRBV7-9
cdr3_aa: CASSSGQGNEQFF
cdr3_nt: TGTGCCAGCAGCTCCGGACAGGGCAACGAGCAGTTCTTC

d_call: TRBD1
cdr3_length: 16
clone_size: few
j_call: TRBJ1-1
v_call: TRBV5-1
cdr3_aa: CASSSQGAGGNTEAFF
cdr3_nt: TGCGCCAGCAGCTCCCAGGGGGCAGGAGGGAACACTGAAGCTTTCTTT

d_call: TRBD2
cdr3_length: 14
clone_size: many
j_call: TRBJ2-1
v_call: TRBV7-2
cdr3_aa: CASSWTSGRNEQFF
cdr3_nt: TGTGCCAGCAGCTGGACTAGCGGGAGGAATGAGCAGTTCTTC

d_call: .
cdr3_length: 14
clone_size: many
j_call: TRBJ2-1
v_call: TRBV12-3/TRBV12-4
cdr3_aa: CASGGGRARNEQFF
cdr3_nt: TGTGCTTCAGGGGGCGGGAGGGCCAGGAATGAGCAGTTCTTC

d_call: .
cdr3_length: 13
clone_size: many
j_call: TRBJ2-5
v_call: TRBV2
cdr3_aa: CASRNSLGETQYF
cdr3_nt: TGTGCCAGCAGAAACAGCTTGGGGGAGACCCAGTACTTC

d_call: .
cdr3_length: 13
clone_size: .
j_call: TRBJ2-7
v_call: TRBV11-2
cdr3_aa: CASKSQGIYEQYF
cdr3_nt: TGTGCCAGCAAGTCGCAGGGAATCTACGAGCAGTACTTC

d_call: .
cdr3_length: 13
clone_size: once
j_call: TRBJ2-7
v_call: TRBV20-1
cdr3_aa: CSAPKARANEQYF
cdr3_nt: TGCAGTGCCCCGAAGGCCAGGGCCAACGAGCAGTACTTC

d_call: .
cdr3_length: 13
clone_size: few
j_call: TRBJ2-1
v_call: TRBV2
cdr3_aa: CASSAGGTNEQFF
cdr3_nt: TGTGCCAGCAGTGCCGGCGGGACCAATGAGCAGTTCTTC

d_call: .
cdr3_length: 14
clone_size: .
j_call: TRBJ2-5
v_call: TRBV9
cdr3_aa: CASSVAPTRGEQYF
cdr3_nt: TGTGCCAGCAGCGTAGCTCCGACCCGCGGGGAGCAGTACTTC

d_call: .
cdr3_length: 13
clone_size: many
j_call: TRBJ1-5
v_call: TRBV29-1
cdr3_aa: CSVGAGANQPQHF
cdr3_nt: TGCAGCGTTGGGGCGGGGGCGAATCAGCCCCAGCATTTT

d_call: .
cdr3_length: 15
clone_size: .
j_call: TRBJ1-1
v_call: TRBV5-1
cdr3_aa: CASSSMGPANTEAFF
cdr3_nt: TGCGCCAGCAGCTCCATGGGCCCCGCGAACACTGAAGCTTTCTTT

d_call: .
cdr3_length: 14
clone_size: .
j_call: TRBJ2-7
v_call: TRBV7-7
cdr3_aa: CASSPGGVGYEQYF
cdr3_nt: TGTGCCAGCAGCCCCGGCGGGGTAGGCTACGAGCAGTACTTC

d_call: .
cdr3_length: 14
clone_size: few
j_call: TRBJ2-7
v_call: TRBV5-5
cdr3_aa: CASSLGSGTYEQYF
cdr3_nt: TGTGCCAGCAGCTTGGGGTCAGGGACCTACGAGCAGTACTTC

d_call: TRBD2
cdr3_length: 19
clone_size: many
j_call: TRBJ2-5
v_call: TRBV12-3/TRBV12-4
cdr3_aa: CASGYTGGRTPIGWETQYF
cdr3_nt: TGTGCCAGCGGTTACACCGGCGGGAGAACTCCAATCGGGTGGGAGACCCAGTACTTC

d_call: .
cdr3_length: 13
clone_size: many
j_call: TRBJ2-6
v_call: TRBV12-3/TRBV12-4
cdr3_aa: CASSLLGANVLTF
cdr3_nt: TGTGCCAGCAGTCTCTTAGGGGCCAACGTCCTGACTTTC

d_call: .
cdr3_length: 16
clone_size: .
j_call: TRBJ1-4
v_call: TRBV11-2
cdr3_aa: CASSRVSTQGREKLFF
cdr3_nt: TGTGCCAGCAGTCGAGTTAGTACACAGGGTCGTGAAAAACTGTTTTTT

d_call: .
cdr3_length: 13
clone_size: many
j_call: TRBJ1-2
v_call: TRBV20-1
cdr3_aa: CSATPGTKEGYTF
cdr3_nt: TGCAGTGCGACGCCCGGGACAAAGGAGGGCTACACCTTC

d_call: .
cdr3_length: 15
clone_size: .
j_call: TRBJ1-1
v_call: TRBV27
cdr3_aa: CASSFLGPRDTEAFF
cdr3_nt: TGTGCCAGCAGTTTCCTGGGCCCTCGGGACACTGAAGCTTTCTTT

d_call: TRBD2
cdr3_length: 14
clone_size: .
j_call: TRBJ2-1
v_call: TRBV20-1
cdr3_aa: CSASSSGGRNEQFF
cdr3_nt: TGCAGTGCTAGCTCCAGCGGGGGGCGCAATGAGCAGTTCTTC

d_call: .
cdr3_length: 14
clone_size: .
j_call: TRBJ2-7
v_call: TRBV2
cdr3_aa: CASSSGTLPSEQYF
cdr3_nt: TGTGCCAGCAGCTCCGGGACTCTCCCCTCCGAGCAGTACTTC

d_call: .
cdr3_length: 13
clone_size: .
j_call: TRBJ2-3
v_call: TRBV11-2
cdr3_aa: CVSSFLRADTQYF
cdr3_nt: TGTGTCAGCAGCTTTTTGAGGGCAGATACGCAGTATTTT

d_call: .
cdr3_length: 9
clone_size: .
j_call: TRBJ1-1
v_call: TRBV29-1
cdr3_aa: CSDRTEAFF
cdr3_nt: TGCAGCGACAGGACTGAAGCTTTCTTT

d_call: .
cdr3_length: 13
clone_size: .
j_call: TRBJ1-1
v_call: TRBV12-3/TRBV12-4
cdr3_aa: CASSLAQGIEAFF
cdr3_nt: TGTGCCAGCAGTTTAGCCCAGGGTATTGAAGCTTTCTTT

d_call: .
cdr3_length: 17
clone_size: many
j_call: TRBJ2-1
v_call: TRBV6-4
cdr3_aa: CASSLSGSLSSYNEQFF
cdr3_nt: TGTGCCAGCAGTTTGAGCGGGTCACTAAGCTCCTACAATGAGCAGTTCTTC

d_call: TRBD2
cdr3_length: 17
clone_size: many
j_call: TRBJ2-3
v_call: TRBV7-9
cdr3_aa: CASPPLTSGLSTDTQYF
cdr3_nt: TGTGCCAGCCCACCCTTGACTAGCGGACTTAGCACAGATACGCAGTATTTT

d_call: .
cdr3_length: 13
clone_size: many
j_call: TRBJ1-5
v_call: TRBV7-2
cdr3_aa: CASSLLLGQPQHF
cdr3_nt: TGTGCCAGCAGCTTATTATTAGGCCAGCCCCAGCATTTT

d_call: TRBD1
cdr3_length: 11
clone_size: .
j_call: TRBJ2-2
v_call: TRBV20-1
cdr3_aa: CSATGGGELFF
cdr3_nt: TGCAGTGCTACAGGGGGCGGGGAGCTGTTTTTT

d_call: .
cdr3_length: 16
clone_size: few
j_call: TRBJ2-3
v_call: TRBV5-1
cdr3_aa: CASSPSPLSGPDTQYF
cdr3_nt: TGCGCCAGCAGCCCTAGTCCCCTGTCGGGTCCGGATACGCAGTATTTT

d_call: .
cdr3_length: 14
clone_size: many
j_call: TRBJ2-3
v_call: TRBV11-2
cdr3_aa: CASLRGGAGDTQYF
cdr3_nt: TGTGCCTCCCTAAGGGGGGGCGCAGGAGATACGCAGTATTTT

d_call: .
cdr3_length: 13
clone_size: .
j_call: TRBJ1-5
v_call: TRBV12-3/TRBV12-4
cdr3_aa: CASSLARDQPQHF
cdr3_nt: TGTGCCAGCAGTTTGGCCCGAGATCAGCCCCAGCATTTT

d_call: TRBD1
cdr3_length: 12
clone_size: .
j_call: TRBJ1-1
v_call: TRBV6-5
cdr3_aa: CASTGGKGEAFF
cdr3_nt: TGTGCCAGCACAGGGGGTAAAGGTGAAGCTTTCTTT

d_call: TRBD2
cdr3_length: 15
clone_size: many
j_call: TRBJ2-3
v_call: TRBV9
cdr3_aa: CASSVREGPTDTQYF
cdr3_nt: TGTGCCAGCAGCGTACGGGAGGGCCCCACAGATACGCAGTATTTT

d_call: .
cdr3_length: 12
clone_size: few
j_call: TRBJ2-3
v_call: TRBV3-1
cdr3_aa: CASSQTEDTQYF
cdr3_nt: TGTGCCAGCAGCCAGACAGAAGATACGCAGTATTTT

d_call: .
cdr3_length: 13
clone_size: .
j_call: TRBJ1-1
v_call: TRBV27
cdr3_aa: CASSQQGLGGAFF
cdr3_nt: TGTGCCAGCAGCCAACAGGGTTTAGGGGGAGCTTTCTTT

d_call: .
cdr3_length: 16
clone_size: few
j_call: TRBJ1-1
v_call: TRBV27
cdr3_aa: CASSLIPRGPRSEAFF
cdr3_nt: TGTGCCAGCAGTTTAATACCGCGAGGGCCACGCTCTGAAGCTTTCTTT

d_call: TRBD1
cdr3_length: 14
clone_size: few
j_call: TRBJ1-1
v_call: TRBV7-2
cdr3_aa: CASSSQGADTEAFF
cdr3_nt: TGTGCCAGCAGCTCACAGGGGGCAGATACTGAAGCTTTCTTT

d_call: .
cdr3_length: 15
clone_size: .
j_call: TRBJ2-5
v_call: TRBV18
cdr3_aa: CASSPAWMRQETQYF
cdr3_nt: TGTGCCAGCTCACCGGCCTGGATGAGGCAAGAGACCCAGTACTTC

d_call: .
cdr3_length: 11
clone_size: many
j_call: TRBJ2-7
v_call: TRBV7-9
cdr3_aa: CASGLTYEQYF
cdr3_nt: TGTGCCAGCGGACTTACCTACGAGCAGTACTTC

d_call: .
cdr3_length: 14
clone_size: many
j_call: TRBJ2-3
v_call: TRBV10-3
cdr3_aa: CAISPSGSTDTQYF
cdr3_nt: TGTGCCATCAGCCCGAGCGGGAGCACAGATACGCAGTATTTT

d_call: .
cdr3_length: 16
clone_size: .
j_call: TRBJ2-3
v_call: TRBV3-1
cdr3_aa: CASSPRPRGHTDTQYF
cdr3_nt: TGTGCCAGCAGCCCCCGGCCCCGGGGCCACACAGATACGCAGTATTTT

d_call: .
cdr3_length: 18
clone_size: .
j_call: TRBJ2-6
v_call: TRBV5-1
cdr3_aa: CASSSSGSLASGANVLTF
cdr3_nt: TGCGCCAGCAGCTCATCAGGGTCCCTGGCCTCTGGGGCCAACGTCCTGACTTTC

d_call: .
cdr3_length: 15
clone_size: .
j_call: TRBJ2-3
v_call: TRBV2
cdr3_aa: CASSESGTQTDTQYF
cdr3_nt: TGTGCCAGCAGTGAGTCTGGGACTCAGACAGATACGCAGTATTTT

d_call: TRBD2
cdr3_length: 16
clone_size: few
j_call: TRBJ2-1
v_call: TRBV7-2
cdr3_aa: CASSLPTSGRYNEQFF
cdr3_nt: TGTGCCAGCAGCTTACCGACTAGCGGGAGGTACAATGAGCAGTTCTTC

d_call: .
cdr3_length: 12
clone_size: .
j_call: TRBJ2-1
v_call: TRBV6-1
cdr3_aa: CASSPNLIAQFF
cdr3_nt: TGTGCCAGCAGTCCTAACCTAATTGCGCAGTTCTTC

d_call: .
cdr3_length: 14
clone_size: .
j_call: TRBJ1-4
v_call: TRBV10-1
cdr3_aa: CASIRRGKNEKLFF
cdr3_nt: TGCGCCAGCATCCGGCGAGGGAAAAATGAAAAACTGTTTTTT

d_call: .
cdr3_length: 17
clone_size: .
j_call: TRBJ2-6
v_call: TRBV12-3/TRBV12-4
cdr3_aa: CASTLIHPNSGANVLTF
cdr3_nt: TGTGCCAGCACCCTGATCCATCCCAACTCTGGGGCCAACGTCCTGACTTTC